The rows below give T cell receptor beta chains drawn from one sample of a study of blood T cell repertoires in COVID-19. Clones were read by immunoSEQ multiplex PCR, and TCRdb kept only the in-frame ones, dropping some. The repertoire includes about 170,000 clones, under 90% of them detected once, and under 12% sits in the top ten. The sequenced material came from peripheral blood. These receptors were obtained from a woman of 80 years or more with active or convalescent COVID-19. Both conserved end residues are part of each CDR3. D genes are given only for firm matches. Part of the rows lack a size; the others show once, few, many or a class for expanded clones.

V gene	clone size	J gene	CDR3 length	D gene	CDR3 DNA	CDR3 protein
TRBV7-9	.	TRBJ1-6	14	.	TGTGCCAGCAGCTTAGGGCTGGGGCAGCCACCCCTCCACTTT	CASSLGLGQPPLHF
TRBV11-3	.	TRBJ1-1	10	.	TGTGCCAGCAGCTTAGGAGGTGCTTTCTTT	CASSLGGAFF
TRBV27	.	TRBJ1-6	13	TRBD1	TGTGCCAGCGCAAGGGACAGGGATTCACCCCTCCACTTT	CASARDRDSPLHF
TRBV5-1	.	TRBJ2-7	15	.	TGCGCCAGCAGCCTCGAGCCGACGGGATCCTACGAGCAGTACTTC	CASSLEPTGSYEQYF
TRBV10-1	.	TRBJ1-1	15	.	TGCGCCAGCAGTGAGTATCCAGGTTTGGATACTGAAGCTTTCTTT	CASSEYPGLDTEAFF
TRBV7-9	.	TRBJ2-7	12	TRBD2	TGTGCCAGCAGCTTAGAGGGACTAGCGGGAGCCTTC	CASSLEGLAGAF
TRBV25-1	.	TRBJ1-5	15	.	TGTGCCAGCAGTGAATCTAACTTTAACAATCAGCCCCAGCATTTT	CASSESNFNNQPQHF
TRBV5-1	.	TRBJ2-2	13	.	TGCGCCAGCAGACCCGACAGCACCGGGGAGCTGTTTTTT	CASRPDSTGELFF
TRBV4-2	.	TRBJ2-1	16	TRBD2	TGTGCCAGCAGCCAAGATGGCGGGAGGGCTGGGGGTGAGCAGTTCTTC	CASSQDGGRAGGEQFF
TRBV28	few	TRBJ2-7	12	.	TGTGCCAGCAGCCCGACCCCCAGGGGCGTGTACTTC	CASSPTPRGVYF
TRBV7-2	.	TRBJ2-7	16	.	TGTGCCAGCAGTCATGGGGCAGGGATTGGGTCCTACGAGCAGTACTTC	CASSHGAGIGSYEQYF
TRBV15	.	TRBJ2-7	15	TRBD1	TGTGCCACCAGCACCGCTGGGACAGGGAGGAACGAGCAGTACTTC	CATSTAGTGRNEQYF
TRBV2	.	TRBJ2-2	14	.	TGTGCCAGCAGTGACCAGGGCCACACCGGGGAGCTGTTTTTT	CASSDQGHTGELFF
TRBV5-1	once	TRBJ1-1	13	TRBD1	TGCGCCAGCAGCAGGGGGCGGCGTACTGAAGCTTTCTTT	CASSRGRRTEAFF
TRBV19	.	TRBJ1-5	16	.	TGTGCCAGTAGTATCCACTCGGGGTCGCAAAATCAGCCCCAGCATTTT	CASSIHSGSQNQPQHF
TRBV28	few	TRBJ1-5	15	.	TGTGCCAGCAGTTTCACCCTTGGGAAGGGGAGGACCCAGCATTTT	CASSFTLGKGRTQHF
TRBV28	.	TRBJ1-4	16	TRBD1	TGTGCCAGCAGTGACCAGGGACAGGGACGGCGGGAAAAACTGTTTTTT	CASSDQGQGRREKLFF
TRBV11-3	.	TRBJ2-2	18	TRBD1	TGTGCCAGCAGCTTAGGACAGGGCTTCACGACTAAGACCGGGGAGCTGTTTTTT	CASSLGQGFTTKTGELFF
TRBV7-3	.	TRBJ2-3	14	.	TGTGCCAGCAGTCCGGGGATTGGGACAGATACGCAGTATTTT	CASSPGIGTDTQYF
TRBV5-6	.	TRBJ1-4	14	TRBD1	TGTGCCAGCAGCTTACGGGACAGAAATGAAAAACTGTTTTTT	CASSLRDRNEKLFF
TRBV5-1	.	TRBJ2-7	14	TRBD1	TGCGCCAGCAGCACAACCGGGACAGGGACCGAGCAGTACTTC	CASSTTGTGTEQYF
TRBV5-6	.	TRBJ2-7	13	.	TGTGCCAGCAGCTTGGTGGGCCCCGCCGAGCAGTACTTC	CASSLVGPAEQYF
TRBV18	.	TRBJ1-2	14	TRBD1	TGTGCCAGCTCACCACCTTGGACAGGGGATGGCTACACCTTC	CASSPPWTGDGYTF
TRBV7-9	.	TRBJ2-7	14	.	TGTGCCAGCAGCTTCACAGGTATCTCCTACGAGCAGTACTTC	CASSFTGISYEQYF
TRBV18	.	TRBJ1-1	13	.	TGTGCCAGCTCACGAGGAATGAACACTGAAGCTTTCTTT	CASSRGMNTEAFF
TRBV5-1	.	TRBJ1-2	16	TRBD1	TGCGCCAGCAGCCCCCACTCGAGACAGGGGAACTATGGCTACACCTTC	CASSPHSRQGNYGYTF
TRBV28	.	TRBJ1-5	16	TRBD1	TGTGCCAGCAGTGCCGGGACAGGGGGCGTTCGTCCGCCCCAGCATTTT	CASSAGTGGVRPPQHF
TRBV7-2	.	TRBJ1-1	12	.	TGTGCCAGCAGCTTAGCGCGTCGGGTGGCTTTCTTT	CASSLARRVAFF
TRBV10-3	.	TRBJ1-6	12	.	TGTGCCATCCGGGGAGATAGTTCACCCCTCCACTTT	CAIRGDSSPLHF
TRBV5-6	once	TRBJ1-5	13	.	TGTGCCAGCAGCTTCTACAGAAATCAGCCCCAGCATTTT	CASSFYRNQPQHF
TRBV19	.	TRBJ2-7	14	TRBD2	TGTGCCAGTAGTAACAGCGGGGACCCCTACGAGCAGTACTTC	CASSNSGDPYEQYF
TRBV7-2	.	TRBJ2-2	14	TRBD1	TGTGCCAGCAGCACCGGGACAGTCACCGGGGAGCTGTTTTTT	CASSTGTVTGELFF
TRBV21-1	.	TRBJ2-7	14	.	TGTGCCAGCAGCAAGTTGGTCAGTCACTACGAGCAGTACTTC	CASSKLVSHYEQYF
TRBV6-5	many	TRBJ2-1	14	TRBD1	TGTGCCACCCAATTAGTGGGACAGCCCCATGAGCAGTTCTTC	CATQLVGQPHEQFF
TRBV28	once	TRBJ1-5	15	.	TGTGCCAGCAGTTTGATTGACAGCCCCAGGCAGCCCCAGCATTTT	CASSLIDSPRQPQHF
TRBV7-3	.	TRBJ2-1	15	.	TGTGCCAGCAGCCCAATGGGACTGAGTGACAATGAGCAGTTCTTC	CASSPMGLSDNEQFF
TRBV5-1	.	TRBJ2-1	15	TRBD2	TGCGCCAGCAGCCCGACTAGCGGGAGCGGTATTGAGCAGTTCTTC	CASSPTSGSGIEQFF
TRBV20-1	.	TRBJ1-1	11	.	TGCAGTGCTTGGCCGAACACTGAAGCTTTCTTT	CSAWPNTEAFF
TRBV9	.	TRBJ2-7	12	TRBD1	TGTGCCAGCAGCGTAGGGACAGGGGAGCAGTACTTC	CASSVGTGEQYF